The clone carrying this T cell receptor beta chain was observed a single time. This sample was taken from a study of T cell changes during pregnancy in multiple sclerosis. Only in-frame clones appear in the TCRdb table, and some are missing; sequencing was by immunoSEQ multiplex PCR. The sample lists about 69,000 clones, about 91% occurring once. This TCR derives from a female donor in good health, enrolled as a control in a pregnancy study. The starting material was CD4+ T cells from peripheral blood mononuclear cells, obtained in the third trimester of pregnancy.

The CDR3 spells CASSLTGSNQPQHF. In nucleotides, the CDR3 is TGTGCCAGCAGCTTGACAGGGAGCAATCAGCCCCAGCATTTT. The genes are TRBV7-9 and TRBJ1-5; TRBD1 aligns across 7 bases. This CDR3 is 14 amino acids long. Germline V gene lookup returns CDR1 SEHNR and CDR2 FQNEAQ (reference sequence). V lost 3 bases to trimming and J lost 1 base; unmatched junction nucleotides: 0.